These T cell receptor beta chains were read from a single sample in a study of T cells in localized non-small cell lung cancer. Produced via immunoSEQ multiplex PCR; TCRdb's table is partial and in-frame only. The table lists over a thousand clones, 20% to 25% of them singletons. The specimen was lung tumor tissue, collected before any cancer treatment. Receptor source: a woman aged 35-70 years with stage I lung adenocarcinoma. Both conserved end residues are part of each CDR3. A D gene is named only where the DNA matches it firmly. A row's size may be missing; if present it is once, few, many or a size class.

cdr3_nt: TGTGCCAGCAGCCCCCAGGACGGATACTACGAGCAGTACTTC
cdr3_aa: CASSPQDGYYEQYF
v_call: TRBV11-3
j_call: TRBJ2-7
clone_size: few
d_call: NA

cdr3_nt: TGTGCCTGTAGGCGGGAATCCTACGAGCAGTACTTC
cdr3_aa: CACRRESYEQYF
v_call: TRBV30
j_call: TRBJ2-7
clone_size: NA
d_call: NA

cdr3_nt: TGTGCCAGCAGCTCGATAGGTTGGAGGGATGTAGGGGGCACAGATACGCAGTATTTT
cdr3_aa: CASSSIGWRDVGGTDTQYF
v_call: TRBV7-2
j_call: TRBJ2-3
clone_size: NA
d_call: NA

cdr3_nt: TGTGCCAGCAGCGTAGCTGGTGGACTAGAACTAGATACGCAGTATTTT
cdr3_aa: CASSVAGGLELDTQYF
v_call: TRBV9
j_call: TRBJ2-3
clone_size: few
d_call: TRBD2

cdr3_nt: TGTGCCAGCAGCTTGGCCTCCTCATACAACTATGGCTACACCTTC
cdr3_aa: CASSLASSYNYGYTF
v_call: TRBV7-5
j_call: TRBJ1-2
clone_size: NA
d_call: NA

cdr3_nt: TGTGCCAGTAGTATTTCAGGGAACCACATTTATCAGCCCCAGCATTTT
cdr3_aa: CASSISGNHIYQPQHF
v_call: TRBV19
j_call: TRBJ1-5
clone_size: NA
d_call: NA

cdr3_nt: TGTGCCAGCAGTCCCGGACTAGCGGCCATCTCCTACGAGCAGTACTTC
cdr3_aa: CASSPGLAAISYEQYF
v_call: TRBV28
j_call: TRBJ2-7
clone_size: NA
d_call: TRBD2

cdr3_nt: TGTGCCAGCAGCCCCTTGGGCGGAGGCTACACAGATACGCAGTATTTT
cdr3_aa: CASSPLGGGYTDTQYF
v_call: TRBV11-3
j_call: TRBJ2-3
clone_size: NA
d_call: NA

cdr3_nt: TGCAGCGTTGATGTCGGGACAGGGGTCCCCGGGGCCAACGTCCTGACTTTC
cdr3_aa: CSVDVGTGVPGANVLTF
v_call: TRBV29-1
j_call: TRBJ2-6
clone_size: NA
d_call: TRBD1

cdr3_nt: TGTGCCAGCAGCAGCATCGGGACAGGGAGTTGGAGTGAGCAGTTCTTC
cdr3_aa: CASSSIGTGSWSEQFF
v_call: TRBV6-8
j_call: TRBJ2-1
clone_size: medium-sized
d_call: TRBD1

cdr3_nt: TGTGCCACCGACCCTGACAGGGGGCATCAGCCCCAGCATTTT
cdr3_aa: CATDPDRGHQPQHF
v_call: TRBV6-8
j_call: TRBJ1-5
clone_size: few
d_call: TRBD1

cdr3_nt: TGTGCCAGCAGTATAGAAGGGTGGGCTGGAAACACCATATATTTT
cdr3_aa: CASSIEGWAGNTIYF
v_call: TRBV28
j_call: TRBJ1-3
clone_size: NA
d_call: NA

cdr3_nt: TGTGCCAGCAGCACCCGGACAGGGAGGGCCACAGATACGCAGTATTTT
cdr3_aa: CASSTRTGRATDTQYF
v_call: TRBV11-3
j_call: TRBJ2-3
clone_size: NA
d_call: NA

cdr3_nt: TGTGCCAGCAGCCCCAGGGAGGCGAGAACTGAAGCTTTCTTT
cdr3_aa: CASSPREARTEAFF
v_call: TRBV9
j_call: TRBJ1-1
clone_size: few
d_call: NA

cdr3_nt: TGTGCCTGGAGTGTAGAGGGCAATCAGCCCCAGCATTTT
cdr3_aa: CAWSVEGNQPQHF
v_call: TRBV30
j_call: TRBJ1-5
clone_size: NA
d_call: NA

cdr3_nt: TGTGCCAGCAGCCAATTAACGGGGTTTTCCTACGAGCAGTACTTC
cdr3_aa: CASSQLTGFSYEQYF
v_call: TRBV14
j_call: TRBJ2-7
clone_size: NA
d_call: NA

cdr3_nt: TGCGCCAGCAGCCAAGATTTCTCCCTCTCTGGAAACACCATATATTTT
cdr3_aa: CASSQDFSLSGNTIYF
v_call: TRBV4-1
j_call: TRBJ1-3
clone_size: NA
d_call: NA

cdr3_nt: TGTGCCTGGAGTCGACCCCTAGCGGGGGAATCCTACGAGCAGTACTTC
cdr3_aa: CAWSRPLAGESYEQYF
v_call: TRBV30
j_call: TRBJ2-7
clone_size: NA
d_call: TRBD2

cdr3_nt: TGTGCCAGCAGCGTCTTGGCAGATACGCAGTATTTT
cdr3_aa: CASSVLADTQYF
v_call: TRBV9
j_call: TRBJ2-3
clone_size: few
d_call: NA

cdr3_nt: TGTGCCAGCAGGCAGACAGGGGGTAATTCACCCCTCCACTTT
cdr3_aa: CASRQTGGNSPLHF
v_call: TRBV6-8
j_call: TRBJ1-6
clone_size: medium-sized
d_call: TRBD1

cdr3_nt: TGTGCCAGCAGCCTGCTGGGGTCCCAGGCCGGGGAGCTGTTTTTT
cdr3_aa: CASSLLGSQAGELFF
v_call: TRBV11-3
j_call: TRBJ2-2
clone_size: NA
d_call: NA

cdr3_nt: TGTGCCAGCAGCTTATCCGGGGGTAATTCACCCCTCCACTTT
cdr3_aa: CASSLSGGNSPLHF
v_call: TRBV11-3
j_call: TRBJ1-6
clone_size: few
d_call: NA

cdr3_nt: TGTGCCAGCAGCTTACAGCCATGGGACACTGAAGCTTTCTTT
cdr3_aa: CASSLQPWDTEAFF
v_call: TRBV11-3
j_call: TRBJ1-1
clone_size: NA
d_call: NA

cdr3_nt: TGTGCCAGCAGGGTGTTGCCAGGCCGTATGGGGGTCTCTGGGGCCAACGTCCTGACTTTC
cdr3_aa: CASRVLPGRMGVSGANVLTF
v_call: TRBV6-8
j_call: TRBJ2-6
clone_size: NA
d_call: NA

cdr3_nt: TGTGCCAGCTCACCCCGGGACGGCAGCTCCTACAATGAGCAGTTCTTC
cdr3_aa: CASSPRDGSSYNEQFF
v_call: TRBV18
j_call: TRBJ2-1
clone_size: NA
d_call: NA

cdr3_nt: TGTGCCAGCAGTGGGACAGCAACTATAATGAACACTGAAGCTTTCTTT
cdr3_aa: CASSGTATIMNTEAFF
v_call: TRBV9
j_call: TRBJ1-1
clone_size: large
d_call: TRBD1

cdr3_nt: TGTGCCAGCAGCGTTCTCGCGGATGAGCAGTTCTTC
cdr3_aa: CASSVLADEQFF
v_call: TRBV9
j_call: TRBJ2-1
clone_size: large
d_call: NA

cdr3_nt: TGTGCCAGAAGCTTGGGCCCGAGGTGCACGGTCCCGTATCGCCCGACAGGTCGGGATGGCTACACCTTC
cdr3_aa: CARSLGPRCTVPYRPTGRDGYTF
v_call: TRBV7-5
j_call: TRBJ1-2
clone_size: NA
d_call: NA